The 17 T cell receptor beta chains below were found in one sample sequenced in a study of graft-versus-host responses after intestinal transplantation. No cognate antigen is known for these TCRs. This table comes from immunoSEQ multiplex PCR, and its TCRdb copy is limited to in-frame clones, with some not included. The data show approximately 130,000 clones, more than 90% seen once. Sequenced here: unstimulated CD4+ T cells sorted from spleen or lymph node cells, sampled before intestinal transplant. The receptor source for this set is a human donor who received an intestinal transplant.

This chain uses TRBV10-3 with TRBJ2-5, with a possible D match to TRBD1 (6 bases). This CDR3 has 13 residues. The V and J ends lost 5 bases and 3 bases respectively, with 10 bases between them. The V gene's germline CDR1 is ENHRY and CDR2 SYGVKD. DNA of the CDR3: TGTGCCATCAGTCCCCGGGACAAAGAGACCCAGTACTTC. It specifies CAISPRDKETQYF.

The CDR3 region has the DNA TGTGCCAGCAGCTCCGACACGGGCTACACCTTC. This codes for CASSSDTGYTF. The rearrangement links TRBV7-8 to TRBJ1-2; D gene unclear. Germline lookup yields CDR1 SGHVS and CDR2 FQNEAQ. V lost 4 bases, J lost 8 bases, and 8 bases lay in between. The CDR3 covers 11 residues.

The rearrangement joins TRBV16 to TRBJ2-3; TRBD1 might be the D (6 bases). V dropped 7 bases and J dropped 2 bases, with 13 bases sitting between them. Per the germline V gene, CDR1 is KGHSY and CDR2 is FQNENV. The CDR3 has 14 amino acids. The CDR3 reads CASTQGPITDTQYF. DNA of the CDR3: TGTGCCAGCACCCAGGGGCCGATCACAGATACGCAGTATTTT.

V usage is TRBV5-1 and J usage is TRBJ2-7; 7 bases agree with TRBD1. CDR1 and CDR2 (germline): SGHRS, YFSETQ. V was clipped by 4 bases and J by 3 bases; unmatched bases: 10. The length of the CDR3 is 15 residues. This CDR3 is CASSVGGPGGYEQYF. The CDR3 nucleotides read TGCGCCAGCAGCGTCGGTGGGCCAGGGGGCTACGAGCAGTACTTC.

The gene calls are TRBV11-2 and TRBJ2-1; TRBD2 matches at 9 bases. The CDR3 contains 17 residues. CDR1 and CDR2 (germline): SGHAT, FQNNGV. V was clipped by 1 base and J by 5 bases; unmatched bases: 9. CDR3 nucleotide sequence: TGTGCCAGCAGCTTAGCTCTTGGGCTAGCGGGGAACAATGAGCAGTTCTTC. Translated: CASSLALGLAGNNEQFF.

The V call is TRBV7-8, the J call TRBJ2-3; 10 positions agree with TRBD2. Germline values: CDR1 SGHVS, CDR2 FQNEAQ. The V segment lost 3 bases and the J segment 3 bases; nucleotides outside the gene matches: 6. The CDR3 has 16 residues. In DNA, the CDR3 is TGTGCCAGCAGCTTCTCTAGCGGGGGATGGACAGATACGCAGTATTTT. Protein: CASSFSSGGWTDTQYF.

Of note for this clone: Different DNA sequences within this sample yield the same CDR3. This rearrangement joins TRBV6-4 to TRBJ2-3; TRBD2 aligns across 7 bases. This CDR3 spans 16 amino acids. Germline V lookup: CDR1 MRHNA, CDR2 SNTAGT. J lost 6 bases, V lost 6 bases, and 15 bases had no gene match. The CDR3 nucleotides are TGTGCCAGCAGCCCACGAGCGGGGCGGCCAACGGATACGCAGTATTTT. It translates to CASSPRAGRPTDTQYF.

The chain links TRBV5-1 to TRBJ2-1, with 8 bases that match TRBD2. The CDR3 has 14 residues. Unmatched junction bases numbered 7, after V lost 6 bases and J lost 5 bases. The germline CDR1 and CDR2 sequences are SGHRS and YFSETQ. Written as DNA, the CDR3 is TGCGCCAGCAAGACGGGGGGGCCCCACAATGAGCAGTTCTTC. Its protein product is CASKTGGPHNEQFF.

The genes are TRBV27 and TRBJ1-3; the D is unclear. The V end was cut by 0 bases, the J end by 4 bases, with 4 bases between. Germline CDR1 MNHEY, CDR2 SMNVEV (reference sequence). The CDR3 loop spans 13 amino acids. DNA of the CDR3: TGTGCCAGCAGTTTATCGTACGGAAACACCATATATTTT. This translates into CASSLSYGNTIYF.

CDR3 in amino acids: CASSRIKGQGHYGYTF. DNA for the CDR3: TGTGCCAGCAGCCGAATTAAGGGACAGGGGCACTATGGCTACACCTTC. V is TRBV25-1 and J is TRBJ1-2, with 10 bases identical to TRBD1. The CDR3 has 16 residues. After removal of 6 bases from V and 3 bases from J, the junction contained 10 bases not matched to a gene. Germline-derived CDR1 and CDR2 are MGHDK and SYGVNS.

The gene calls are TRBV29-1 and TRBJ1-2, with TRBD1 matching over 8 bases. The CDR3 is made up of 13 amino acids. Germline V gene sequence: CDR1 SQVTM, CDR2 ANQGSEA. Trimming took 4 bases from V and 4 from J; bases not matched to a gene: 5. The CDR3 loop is CSVAPGGLYGYTF. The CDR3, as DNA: TGCAGCGTTGCCCCAGGGGGCCTCTATGGCTACACCTTC. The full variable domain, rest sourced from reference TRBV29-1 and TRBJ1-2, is SAVISQKPSRDICQRGTSLTIQCQVDSQVTMMFWYRQQPGQSLTLIATANQGSEATYESGFVIDKFPISRPNLTFSTLTVSNMSPEDSSIYLCSVAPGGLYGYTFGSGTRLTVV.

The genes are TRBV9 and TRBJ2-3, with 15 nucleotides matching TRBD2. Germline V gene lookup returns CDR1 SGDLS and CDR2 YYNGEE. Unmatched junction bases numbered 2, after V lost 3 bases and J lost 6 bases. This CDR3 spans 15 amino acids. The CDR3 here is CASSGTSGGVDTQYF. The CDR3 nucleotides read TGTGCCAGCAGCGGGACTAGCGGGGGGGTGGATACGCAGTATTTT.

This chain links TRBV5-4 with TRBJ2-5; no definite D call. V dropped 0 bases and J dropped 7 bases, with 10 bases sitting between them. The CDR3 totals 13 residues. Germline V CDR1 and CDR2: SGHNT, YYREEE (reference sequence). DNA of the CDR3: TGTGCCAGCAGCTTGGAGTGGGAAGGGACCCAGTACTTC. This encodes CASSLEWEGTQYF.

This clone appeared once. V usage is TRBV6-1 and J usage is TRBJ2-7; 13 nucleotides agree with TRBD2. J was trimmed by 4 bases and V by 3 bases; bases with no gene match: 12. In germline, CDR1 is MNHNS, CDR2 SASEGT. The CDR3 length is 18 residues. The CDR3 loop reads CASSDRLAGGPNDYEQYF. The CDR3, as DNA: TGTGCCAGCAGTGACCGACTAGCGGGGGGCCCAAATGATTACGAGCAGTACTTC.

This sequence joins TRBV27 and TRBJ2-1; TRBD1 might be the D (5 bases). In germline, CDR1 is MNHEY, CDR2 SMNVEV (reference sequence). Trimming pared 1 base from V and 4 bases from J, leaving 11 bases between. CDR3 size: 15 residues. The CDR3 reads CASSLLGAQYNEQFF. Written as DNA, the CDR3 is TGTGCCAGCAGTTTATTAGGGGCCCAATACAATGAGCAGTTCTTC.

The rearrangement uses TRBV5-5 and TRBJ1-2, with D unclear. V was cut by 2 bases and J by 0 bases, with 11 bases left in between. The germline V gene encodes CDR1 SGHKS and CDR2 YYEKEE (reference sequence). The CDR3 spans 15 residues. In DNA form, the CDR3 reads TGTGCCAGCAGCTTTACAGTCAACCCTAACTATGGCTACACCTTC. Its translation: CASSFTVNPNYGYTF.

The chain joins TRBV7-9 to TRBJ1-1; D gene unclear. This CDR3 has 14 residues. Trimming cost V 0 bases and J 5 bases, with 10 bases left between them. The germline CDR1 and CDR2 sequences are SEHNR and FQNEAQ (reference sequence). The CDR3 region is CASSLAVRWTEAFF. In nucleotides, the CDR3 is TGTGCCAGCAGCTTAGCTGTCCGGTGGACTGAAGCTTTCTTT. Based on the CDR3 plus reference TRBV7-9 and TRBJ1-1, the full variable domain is DTGVSQNPRHKITKRGQNVTFRCDPISEHNRLYWYRQTLGQGPEFLTYFQNEAQLEKSRLLSDRFSAERPKGSFSTLEIQRTEQGDSAMYLCASSLAVRWTEAFFGQGTRLTVV.